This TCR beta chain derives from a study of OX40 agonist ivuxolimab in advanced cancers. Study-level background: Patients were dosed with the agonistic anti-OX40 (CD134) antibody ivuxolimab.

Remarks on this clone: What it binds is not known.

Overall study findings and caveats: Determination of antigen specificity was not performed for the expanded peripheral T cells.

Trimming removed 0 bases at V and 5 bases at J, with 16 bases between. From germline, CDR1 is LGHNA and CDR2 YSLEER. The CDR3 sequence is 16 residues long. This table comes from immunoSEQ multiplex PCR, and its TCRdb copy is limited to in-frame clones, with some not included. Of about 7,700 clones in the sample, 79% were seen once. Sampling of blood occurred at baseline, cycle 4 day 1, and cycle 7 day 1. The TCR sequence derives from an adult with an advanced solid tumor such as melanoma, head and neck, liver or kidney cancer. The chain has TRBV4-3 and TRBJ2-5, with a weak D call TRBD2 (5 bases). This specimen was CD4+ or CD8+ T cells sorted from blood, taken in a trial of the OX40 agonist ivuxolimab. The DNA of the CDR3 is TGCGCCAGCAGCCAAGATCGTGTCGGAGGACTGGAGACCCAGTACTTC. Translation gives CASSQDRVGGLETQYF.